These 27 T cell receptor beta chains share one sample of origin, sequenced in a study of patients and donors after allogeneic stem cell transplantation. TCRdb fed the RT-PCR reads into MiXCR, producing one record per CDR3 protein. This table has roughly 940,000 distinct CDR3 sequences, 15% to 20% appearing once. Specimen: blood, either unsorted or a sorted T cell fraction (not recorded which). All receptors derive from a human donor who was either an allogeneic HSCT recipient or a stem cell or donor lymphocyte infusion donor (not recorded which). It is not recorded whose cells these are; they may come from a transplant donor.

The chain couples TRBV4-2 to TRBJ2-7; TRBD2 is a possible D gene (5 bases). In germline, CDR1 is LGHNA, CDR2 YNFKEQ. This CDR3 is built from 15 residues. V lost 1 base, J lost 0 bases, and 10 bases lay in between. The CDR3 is CASSQGGVASYEQYF. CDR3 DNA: TGTGCCAGCAGCCAAGGGGGAGTCGCCTCCTACGAGCAGTACTTC.

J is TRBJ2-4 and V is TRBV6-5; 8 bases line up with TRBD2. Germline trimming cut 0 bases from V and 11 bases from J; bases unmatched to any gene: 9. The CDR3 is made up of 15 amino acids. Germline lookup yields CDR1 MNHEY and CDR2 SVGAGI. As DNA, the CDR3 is TGTGCCAGCAGTTACTCCGGGACTAGTGGGTCCCTTCAGTACTTC. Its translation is CASSYSGTSGSLQYF.

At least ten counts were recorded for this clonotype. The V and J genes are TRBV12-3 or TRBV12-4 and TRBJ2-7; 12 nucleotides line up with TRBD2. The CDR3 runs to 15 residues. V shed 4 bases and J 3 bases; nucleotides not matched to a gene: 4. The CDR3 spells CASSSGLAGIYEQYF. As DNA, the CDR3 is TGTGCCAGCAGTTCCGGACTAGCGGGGATCTACGAGCAGTACTTC.

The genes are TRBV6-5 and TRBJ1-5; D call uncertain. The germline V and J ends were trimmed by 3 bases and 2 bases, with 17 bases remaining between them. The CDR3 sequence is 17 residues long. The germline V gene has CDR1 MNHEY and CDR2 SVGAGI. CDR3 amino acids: CASSYRNMYVGNQPQHF. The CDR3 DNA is TGTGCCAGCAGTTATAGAAACATGTATGTTGGCAATCAGCCCCAGCATTTT.

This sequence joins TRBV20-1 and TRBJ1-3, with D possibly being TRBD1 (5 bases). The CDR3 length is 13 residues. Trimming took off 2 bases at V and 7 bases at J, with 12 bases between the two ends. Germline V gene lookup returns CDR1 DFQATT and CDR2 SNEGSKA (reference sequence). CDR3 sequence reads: CSARPGLGNTIYF. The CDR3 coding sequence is TGCAGTGCTAGACCGGGGCTGGGGAACACCATATATTTT.

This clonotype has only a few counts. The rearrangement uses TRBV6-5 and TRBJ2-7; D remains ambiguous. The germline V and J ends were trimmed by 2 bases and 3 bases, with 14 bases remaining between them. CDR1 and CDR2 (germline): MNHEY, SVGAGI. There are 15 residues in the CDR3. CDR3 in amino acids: CASSYGLGTVYEQYF. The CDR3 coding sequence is TGTGCCAGCAGTTACGGTCTCGGTACGGTCTACGAGCAGTACTTC.

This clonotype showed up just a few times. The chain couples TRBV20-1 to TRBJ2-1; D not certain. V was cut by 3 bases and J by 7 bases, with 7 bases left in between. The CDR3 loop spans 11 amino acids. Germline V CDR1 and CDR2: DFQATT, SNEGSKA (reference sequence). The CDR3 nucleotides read TGCAGTGCTAGCGGATGGAATGAGCAGTTCTTC. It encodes CSASGWNEQFF.

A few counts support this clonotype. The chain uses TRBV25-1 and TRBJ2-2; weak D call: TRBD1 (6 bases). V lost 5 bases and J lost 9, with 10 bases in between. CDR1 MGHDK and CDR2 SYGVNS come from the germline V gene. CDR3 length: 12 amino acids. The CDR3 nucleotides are TGTGCCAGCAGTTTACAGGGCCGGGAGCTGTTTTTT. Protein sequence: CASSLQGRELFF.

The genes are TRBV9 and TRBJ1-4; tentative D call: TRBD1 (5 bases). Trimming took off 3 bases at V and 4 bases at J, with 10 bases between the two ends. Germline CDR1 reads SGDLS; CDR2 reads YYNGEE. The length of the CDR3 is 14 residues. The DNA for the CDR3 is TGTGCCAGCAGCGCGGACGGGGGTAATGAAAAACTGTTTTTT. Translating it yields CASSADGGNEKLFF.

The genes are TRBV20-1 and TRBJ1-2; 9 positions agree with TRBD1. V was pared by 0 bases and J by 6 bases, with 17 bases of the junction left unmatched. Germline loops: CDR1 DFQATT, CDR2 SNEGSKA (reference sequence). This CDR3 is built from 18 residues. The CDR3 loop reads CSARDGGTGGRVVDGYTF. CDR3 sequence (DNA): TGCAGTGCTAGAGATGGGGGCACAGGGGGCCGAGTTGTTGATGGCTACACCTTC.

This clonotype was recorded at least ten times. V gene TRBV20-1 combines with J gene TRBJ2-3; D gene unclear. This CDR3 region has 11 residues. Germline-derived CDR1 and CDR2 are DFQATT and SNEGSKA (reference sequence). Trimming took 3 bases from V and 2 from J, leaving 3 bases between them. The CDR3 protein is CSASTTDTQYF. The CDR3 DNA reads TGCAGTGCTAGCACCACAGATACGCAGTATTTT.

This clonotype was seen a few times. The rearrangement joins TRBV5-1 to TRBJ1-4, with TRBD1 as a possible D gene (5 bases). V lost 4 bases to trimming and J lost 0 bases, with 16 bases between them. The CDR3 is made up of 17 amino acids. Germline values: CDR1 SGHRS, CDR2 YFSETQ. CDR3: CASSLRQPTSTNEKLFF. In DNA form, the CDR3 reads TGCGCCAGCAGCCTCAGACAGCCAACTTCAACTAATGAAAAACTGTTTTTT.

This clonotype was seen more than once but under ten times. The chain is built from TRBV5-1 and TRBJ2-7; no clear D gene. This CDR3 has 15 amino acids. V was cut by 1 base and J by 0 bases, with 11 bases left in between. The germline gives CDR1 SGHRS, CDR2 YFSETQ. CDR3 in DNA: TGCGCCAGCAGCTTGAGTGGTACCCTCTCCTACGAGCAGTACTTC. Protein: CASSLSGTLSYEQYF.

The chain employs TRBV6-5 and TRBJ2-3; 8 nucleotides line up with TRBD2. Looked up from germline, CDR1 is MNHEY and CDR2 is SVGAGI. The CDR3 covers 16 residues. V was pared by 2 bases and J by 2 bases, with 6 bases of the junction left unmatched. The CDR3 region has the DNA TGTGCCAGCAGTTACAGCGGGGGAAGGCTCACAGATACGCAGTATTTT. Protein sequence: CASSYSGGRLTDTQYF.

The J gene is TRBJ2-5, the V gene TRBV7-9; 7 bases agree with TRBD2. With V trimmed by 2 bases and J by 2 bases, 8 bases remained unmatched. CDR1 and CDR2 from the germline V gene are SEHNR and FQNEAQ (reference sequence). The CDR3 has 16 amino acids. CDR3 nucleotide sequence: TGTGCCAGCAGCTTACTTCGCCCTAGCGGACAAGAGACCCAGTACTTC. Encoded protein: CASSLLRPSGQETQYF.

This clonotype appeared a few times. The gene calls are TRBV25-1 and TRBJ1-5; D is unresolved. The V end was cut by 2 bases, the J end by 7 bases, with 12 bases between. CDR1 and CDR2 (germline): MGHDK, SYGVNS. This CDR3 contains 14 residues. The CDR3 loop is CASSEEGGNQPQHF. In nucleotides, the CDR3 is TGTGCCAGCAGTGAAGAGGGAGGTAACCAGCCCCAGCATTTT.

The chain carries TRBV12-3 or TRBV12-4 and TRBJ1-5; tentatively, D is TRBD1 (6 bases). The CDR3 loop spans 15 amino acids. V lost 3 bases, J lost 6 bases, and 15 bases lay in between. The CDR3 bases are TGTGCCAGCAGTTTCAACGGGGGGCGCATTCAGCCCCAGCATTTT. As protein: CASSFNGGRIQPQHF.

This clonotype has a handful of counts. CDR3 DNA: TGTGCCAGCAGCCCCTCGACAGGGGTTCTTCAGCCCCAGCATTTT. Amino acid sequence: CASSPSTGVLQPQHF. The chain has TRBV7-9 and TRBJ1-5, with 8 bases that match TRBD1. J lost 6 bases, V lost 5 bases, and 9 bases had no gene match. Germline values: CDR1 SEHNR, CDR2 FQNEAQ (reference sequence). This CDR3 region has 15 residues.

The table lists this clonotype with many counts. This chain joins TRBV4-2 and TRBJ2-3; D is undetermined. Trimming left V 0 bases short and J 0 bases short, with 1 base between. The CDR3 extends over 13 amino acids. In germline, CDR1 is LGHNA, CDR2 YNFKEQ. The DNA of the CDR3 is TGTGCCAGCAGCCAAGAAAGCACAGATACGCAGTATTTT. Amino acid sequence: CASSQESTDTQYF.

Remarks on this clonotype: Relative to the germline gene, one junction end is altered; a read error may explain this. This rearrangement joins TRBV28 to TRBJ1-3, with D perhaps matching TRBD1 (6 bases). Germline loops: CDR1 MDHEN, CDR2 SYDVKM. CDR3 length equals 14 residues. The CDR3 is CACSLTGTENTIYF. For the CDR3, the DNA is TGTGCCTGCAGTTTAACAGGGACTGAAAACACCATATATTTT.

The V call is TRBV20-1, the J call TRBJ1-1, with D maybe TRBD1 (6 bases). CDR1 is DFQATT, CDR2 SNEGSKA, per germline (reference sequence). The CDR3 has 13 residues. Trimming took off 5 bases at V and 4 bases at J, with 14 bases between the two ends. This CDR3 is CSAVEGGPTEAFF. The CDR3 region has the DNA TGCAGTGCTGTGGAGGGGGGGCCCACTGAAGCTTTCTTT.

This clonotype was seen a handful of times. CDR3 loop: CASSRQGPSTDTQYF. In DNA form, the CDR3 reads TGTGCCAGCAGTAGACAGGGGCCCAGCACAGATACGCAGTATTTT. This chain connects TRBV27 to TRBJ2-3, with 8 positions matching TRBD1. The germline CDR1 and CDR2 sequences are MNHEY and SMNVEV (reference sequence). V trimming: 5 bases; J trimming: 0 bases; junction bases outside the gene matches: 4. This CDR3 has 15 residues.

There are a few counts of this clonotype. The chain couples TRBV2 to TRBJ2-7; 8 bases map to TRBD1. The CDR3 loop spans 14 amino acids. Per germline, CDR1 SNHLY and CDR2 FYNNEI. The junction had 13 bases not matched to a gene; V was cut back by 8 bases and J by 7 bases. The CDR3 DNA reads TGTGCCAGCGGTTTAGGACAGGGATCCGGGGAGCAGTACTTC. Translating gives CASGLGQGSGEQYF.

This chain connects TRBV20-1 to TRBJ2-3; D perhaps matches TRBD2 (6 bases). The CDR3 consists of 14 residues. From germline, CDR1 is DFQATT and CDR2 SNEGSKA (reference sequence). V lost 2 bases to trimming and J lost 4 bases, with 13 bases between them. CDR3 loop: CSARSLASADTQYF. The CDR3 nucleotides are TGCAGTGCTAGATCACTAGCATCCGCAGATACGCAGTATTTT.

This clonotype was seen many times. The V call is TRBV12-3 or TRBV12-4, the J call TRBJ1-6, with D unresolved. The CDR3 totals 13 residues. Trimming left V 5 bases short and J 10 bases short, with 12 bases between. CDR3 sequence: CASSLQTVSPLHF. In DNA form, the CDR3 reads TGTGCCAGCAGTCTCCAGACGGTATCACCCCTCCACTTT.

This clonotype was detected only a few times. CDR3 DNA: TGTGCCATCAGTGACAGAACGGACTATGGCTACACCTTC. This translates into CAISDRTDYGYTF. The chain employs TRBV10-3 and TRBJ1-2, with no clear D. This CDR3 is built from 13 residues. V was clipped by 3 bases and J by 3 bases, with 8 bases between them. Germline loops: CDR1 ENHRY, CDR2 SYGVKD.

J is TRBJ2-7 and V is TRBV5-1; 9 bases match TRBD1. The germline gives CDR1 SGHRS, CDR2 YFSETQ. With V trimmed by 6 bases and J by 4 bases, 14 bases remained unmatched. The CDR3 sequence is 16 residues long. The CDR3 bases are TGCGCCAGCACACATGCGGCCGGGACAGGGAATTACGAGCAGTACTTC. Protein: CASTHAAGTGNYEQYF.